This TCR beta chain comes out of a study of T cell responses to AZD1222 COVID-19 vaccine. As for the study in general: Investigators merged groups given second doses at roughly 4 or roughly 12 weeks. General study findings and limits: Per reports, nearly half of all spike-specific TCRs target regions that are unmutated in variants. Researchers took repertoire samples only after the peak T cell response had come.

This clone was observed a handful of times. Its antigen is unidentified. The protocol was immunoSEQ multiplex PCR, while the TCRdb copy is restricted to in-frame clones and leaves out a portion. The sample holds approximately 20,000 clones; 65% to 90% are singletons and the top ten take approximately 46%. The CDR3 totals 18 residues. The V gene is TRBV12-2, the J gene TRBJ1-5; TRBD1 is the table's D call and was not checked against the DNA. TRBV12-2 is termed a pseudogene. The starting material was peripheral blood, obtained on day 0 of AZD1222 vaccination. The clonotype originates from an adult in good health. The CDR3 region is CASRFDPEVQGSNQPQHF. CDR3 DNA sequence: TGTGCAAGTCGCTTCGATCCTGAAGTACAGGGGAGCAATCAGCCCCAGCATTTT.